This T cell receptor beta chain originates from a study of brain T cells in children with intractable seizures. In this sample, this clone turned up once. Its specificity is not known. Only cases whose brain tissue showed the highest T cell transcript signatures were sequenced. At least one anti-epileptic drug was given before surgery. The study, taken as a whole, reports: Pre-surgery blood may have been undersampled, hiding some clones. Viral specificity was inferred only from CDR3 similarity; HCMV serostatus was unknown.

Data came from immunoSEQ multiplex PCR; TCRdb stores just in-frame clones and leaves some out. The sample consists of 70,000 to 85,000 clones, approximately 89% of them appearing once. V was clipped by 1 base and J by 1 base, with 4 bases between them. The CDR3 spans 14 residues. Germline V gene data show CDR1 as LNHDA and CDR2 as SQIVND (reference sequence). This clonotype was sampled from a girl aged 2 to 10 with Rasmussen encephalitis and intractable seizures. V is TRBV19 and J is TRBJ1-4; no firm D call. Sequences were derived from peripheral blood, sampled at surgery. The CDR3 protein is CASSIGGTNEKLFF. DNA for the CDR3: TGTGCCAGTAGTATAGGGGGAACTAATGAAAAACTGTTTTTT.